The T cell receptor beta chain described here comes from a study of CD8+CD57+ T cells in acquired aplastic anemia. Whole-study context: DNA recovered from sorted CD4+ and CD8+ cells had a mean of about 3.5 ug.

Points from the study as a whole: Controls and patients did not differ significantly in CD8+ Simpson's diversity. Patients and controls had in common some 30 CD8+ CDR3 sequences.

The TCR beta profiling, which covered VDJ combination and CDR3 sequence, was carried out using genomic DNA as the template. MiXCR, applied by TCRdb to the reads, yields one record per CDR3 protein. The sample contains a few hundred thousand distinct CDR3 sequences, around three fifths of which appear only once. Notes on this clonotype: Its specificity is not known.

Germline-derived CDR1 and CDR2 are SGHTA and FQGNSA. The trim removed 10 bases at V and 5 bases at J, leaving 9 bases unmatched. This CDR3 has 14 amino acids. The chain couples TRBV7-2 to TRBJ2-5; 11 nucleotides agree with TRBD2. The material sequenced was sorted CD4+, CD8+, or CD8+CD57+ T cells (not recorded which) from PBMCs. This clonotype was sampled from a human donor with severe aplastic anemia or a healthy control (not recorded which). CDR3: CATTLAGGGETQYF. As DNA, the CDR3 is TGTGCCACCACCCTAGCGGGGGGAGGTGAGACCCAGTACTTC.